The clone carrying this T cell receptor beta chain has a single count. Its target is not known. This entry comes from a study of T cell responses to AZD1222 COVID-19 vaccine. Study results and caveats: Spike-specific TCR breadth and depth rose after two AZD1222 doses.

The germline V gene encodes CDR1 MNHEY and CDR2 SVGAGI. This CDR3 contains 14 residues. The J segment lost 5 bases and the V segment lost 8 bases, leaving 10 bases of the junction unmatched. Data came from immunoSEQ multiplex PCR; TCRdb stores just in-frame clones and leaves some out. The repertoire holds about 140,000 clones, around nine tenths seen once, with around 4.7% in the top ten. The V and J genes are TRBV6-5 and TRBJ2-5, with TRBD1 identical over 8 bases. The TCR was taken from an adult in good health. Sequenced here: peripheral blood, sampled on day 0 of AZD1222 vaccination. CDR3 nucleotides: TGTGCCAGCGGGGACAGGCTTTATTTTGAGACCCAGTACTTC. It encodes CASGDRLYFETQYF.